The entry that follows covers one T cell receptor beta chain sequence. Its cognate antigen has yet to be identified. Per-nucleotide qualities are absent, and no much larger clonotype sits a single base away. V drops 5 bases and J drops 2 bases, leaving 13 bases in between. The CDR3, from cysteine to phenylalanine, totals 14 residues. Only the CDR3 DNA is retained, 42 bases long and in frame from the first base. Instrument used: Illumina HiSeq 2500. Quantitative 5'-RACE with molecular barcodes was the method used to prepare the TCR beta libraries. In the authors' own workflow: A new computational method, built on a probabilistic model of VDJ rearrangement, was used to identify disease-linked TCR variants. TCRdb reprocessing: public reads trimmed at Q25 with fastp, clones called with MiXCR, in-frame beta chains kept. Every distinct CDR3 protein forms one entry, paired with its most common genes and DNA. What appears here as the V and J calls and clone size reflects TCRdb's work, not the paper's. This sample is represented by fewer than 250,000 distinct CDR3 sequences; about 26% of them were singletons. The leading ten clones occupy just over 6.5% of the sample.

This sample was taken from a study of CD8 T cells in ankylosing spondylitis (dated by TCRdb to about 2017). Notes on the research overall: The study set out to find disease-linked TCR variants by profiling T cell receptor beta repertoires in ankylosing spondylitis patients and healthy donors. The full study cohort was made up of 25 to 30 ankylosing spondylitis patients and approximately 100 healthy donors. Peripheral blood was sampled, and synovial fluid was additionally collected from ankylosing spondylitis patients. General findings and caveats noted by the study authors: Significant enrichment of the disease-linked clones was reported in matched synovial fluid samples from ankylosing spondylitis patients. Blood from ankylosing spondylitis patients appeared to be characterized by a TCR beta motif made up of several highly homologous amino acid variants. Some motif variants were previously reported in synovial fluid and blood of reactive arthritis patients, suggesting common disease-initiation mechanisms. In peripheral blood, the disease-linked clones were found at relatively low frequencies and had a CD8+ phenotype.

This receptor chain uses TRBV12-3 or TRBV12-4 and TRBJ2-7, with TRBD2 perhaps the D gene, on 6 matching bases. This sequence was found in a male donor with ankylosing spondylitis or in good health (not recorded which). The sample consisted of blood, either unsorted or a sorted T cell fraction (not recorded which). The nucleotide sequence reads TGTGCCAGCAGTAAGATTAGCGGAACCTACGAGCAGTACTTC. It encodes CASSKISGTYEQYF.